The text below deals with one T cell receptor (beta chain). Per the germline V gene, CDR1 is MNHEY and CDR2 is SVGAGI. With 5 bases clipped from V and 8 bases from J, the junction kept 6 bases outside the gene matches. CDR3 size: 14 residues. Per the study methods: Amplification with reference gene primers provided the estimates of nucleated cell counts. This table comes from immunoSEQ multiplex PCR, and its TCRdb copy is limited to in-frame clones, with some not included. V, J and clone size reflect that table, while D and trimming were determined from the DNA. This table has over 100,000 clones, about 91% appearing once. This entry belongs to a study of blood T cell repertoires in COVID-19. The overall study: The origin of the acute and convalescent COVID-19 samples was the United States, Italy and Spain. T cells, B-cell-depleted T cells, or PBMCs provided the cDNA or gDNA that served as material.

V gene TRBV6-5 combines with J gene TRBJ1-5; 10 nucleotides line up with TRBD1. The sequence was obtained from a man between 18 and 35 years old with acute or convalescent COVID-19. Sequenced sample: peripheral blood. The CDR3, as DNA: TGTGCCAGCAGTACCCGGGACAGGGGTAAGCCCCAGCATTTT. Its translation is CASSTRDRGKPQHF.